This T cell receptor beta chain was found in a study of OX40 agonist ivuxolimab in advanced cancers. Findings and limits, study-wide: Within 6 weeks, CD4+ and CD8+ blood T cells expanded clonally at 0.1 to 3.0 mg/kg.

Patients with a history of autoimmune disease or on systemic immunosuppression were excluded. About this clone: What it binds is not known.

The protocol was immunoSEQ multiplex PCR, while the TCRdb copy is restricted to in-frame clones and leaves out a portion. The sample shows about 74,000 clones, less than 90% of them seen only once. This CDR3 comprises 14 residues. Per germline, CDR1 SGHRS and CDR2 YFSETQ. Trimming cost V 0 bases and J 4 bases, with 8 bases left between them. This receptor was obtained from an adult with an advanced solid tumor such as melanoma, head and neck, liver or kidney cancer. This specimen was CD4+ or CD8+ T cells sorted from blood, taken in a trial of the OX40 agonist ivuxolimab. The genes are TRBV5-1 and TRBJ1-3; a possible D gene is TRBD1 (5 bases). The DNA of the CDR3 is TGCGCCAGCAGCTTGGGACAGTCGGGAAACACCATATATTTT. It is translated as CASSLGQSGNTIYF.